What follows is one T cell receptor (beta chain) and its context. The length of the CDR3 is 14 residues. CDR1 is SGDLS, CDR2 YYNGEE, per germline. Trimming took off 2 bases at V and 5 bases at J, with 11 bases between the two ends. The source of the sample is a study of cytomegalovirus exposure and HLA in healthy donors. Researchers ran the PCR with 60 Vbeta and 13 Jbeta primers. Authors' methods: There were about 86 million unique TCR beta chains by a later count, and approximately 11 million of them were shared. Here immunoSEQ multiplex PCR was the method, and the copy in TCRdb shows in-frame clones only, minus some. V and J calls and clone size are those listed in that table; D and trimming were worked out from the DNA. The sample yields roughly 70,000 clones, roughly two thirds seen once.

The chain has TRBV9 and TRBJ2-1, with D perhaps TRBD1 (5 bases). This TCR was recovered from a male donor in good health and CMV-seropositive. Sequencing was performed on PBMCs. CDR3 loop: CASSVLTGNNEQFF. CDR3 in DNA: TGTGCCAGCAGCGTCCTCACAGGAAACAATGAGCAGTTCTTC.